These 14 T cell receptor beta chains came from one sample sequenced in a study of T cells after yellow fever vaccination. TCRdb re-derived calls from the 5' RACE reads in MiXCR, one entry per CDR3 protein. The table lists 350,000 to 450,000 distinct CDR3 sequences, approximately 19% of them singletons. The sample here was PBMCs, taken before the yellow fever booster vaccination. Every receptor here comes from a man younger than 35 who received the YFV17D yellow fever vaccine.

This rearrangement joins TRBV25-1 to TRBJ2-2, with a weak D call TRBD1 (5 bases). CDR1 MGHDK and CDR2 SYGVNS come from the germline V gene. The V end was cut by 8 bases, the J end by 1 base, with 8 bases between. This CDR3 is 13 amino acids long. The CDR3 coding sequence is TGTGCCAGCTTCGGACAGAACACCGGGGAGCTGTTTTTT. It codes for CASFGQNTGELFF.

The V gene is TRBV4-1, the J gene TRBJ1-2; D perhaps matches TRBD1 (6 bases). Trimming removed 4 bases from V and 3 bases from J, with 12 bases in between. The V gene's germline CDR1 is MGHRA and CDR2 YSYEKL. CDR3 size: 14 residues. CDR3 amino acids: CASSPIPGDYGYTF. CDR3 bases: TGCGCCAGCAGCCCCATTCCAGGGGACTATGGCTACACCTTC.

Comments on this clonotype: Lacking the conserved final phenylalanine or tryptophan, this CDR3 likely reflects a read error. The rearrangement uses TRBV5-1 and TRBJ1-4; D is undetermined. V was shortened by 1 base and J by 5 bases, with 9 bases between the two germline ends. This CDR3 is built from 14 residues. Germline V gene sequence: CDR1 SGHRS, CDR2 YFSETQ. The CDR3 bases are TGCGCCAGCAGCTTGCTCAGCTTGAATGAAAAACTGTTTTTG. Protein product: CASSLLSLNEKLFL.

This clonotype has just a few counts. The chain is built from TRBV20-1 and TRBJ2-3; 11 bases line up with TRBD2. This CDR3 has 14 residues. Germline V lookup: CDR1 DFQATT, CDR2 SNEGSKA (reference sequence). J lost 3 bases, V lost 8 bases, and 7 bases had no gene match. CDR3 in DNA: TGCAGTCTAGCGGGGGGAGGGAGAACAGATACGCAGTATTTT. Translating it yields CSLAGGGRTDTQYF.

The gene calls are TRBV9 and TRBJ2-3, with D unclear. The CDR3 spans 14 residues. Germline V CDR1 and CDR2: SGDLS, YYNGEE. V shed 3 bases and J shed 3 bases, with 11 bases lying between them. CDR3 sequence (DNA): TGTGCCAGCAGCGCCCGGATTATGACAGATACGCAGTATTTT. It codes for CASSARIMTDTQYF. Together with reference TRBV9 and TRBJ2-3, the CDR3 gives the full variable domain: DSGVTQTPKHLITATGQRVTLRCSPRSGDLSVYWYQQSLDQGLQFLIQYYNGEERAKGNILERFSAQQFPDLHSELNLSSLELGDSALYFCASSARIMTDTQYFGPGTRLTVL.

The chain combines TRBV6-6 with TRBJ1-1; D gene ambiguous. The CDR3 has 15 residues. Germline assignment: CDR1 MNHNY and CDR2 SVGAGI (reference sequence). Trimming left V 2 bases short and J 0 bases short, with 10 bases between. Here the CDR3 reads CASSYPHPMNTEAFF. The CDR3 DNA reads TGTGCCAGCAGTTACCCCCACCCAATGAACACTGAAGCTTTCTTT.

This clonotype turned up a few times. The J gene is TRBJ2-1, the V gene TRBV6-2 or TRBV6-3; 7 bases align to TRBD1. V lost 2 bases and J lost 6; bases outside the gene matches: 7. Germline CDR1 is MNHEY and CDR2 is SVGEGT. The length of the CDR3 is 15 residues. As DNA, the CDR3 is TGTGCCAGCAGTTACCCCTTCGACAGGGCCAATGAGCAGTTCTTC. It yields the protein CASSYPFDRANEQFF.

This clonotype has just a few counts. The genes are TRBV7-8 and TRBJ2-2, with D unresolved. Looked up from germline, CDR1 is SGHVS and CDR2 is FQNEAQ. The CDR3 sequence is 15 residues long. Trimming removed 1 base at V and 7 bases at J, with 13 bases between. CDR3 DNA: TGTGCCAGCAGCTTAGTTCCGGTGCACCACGGGGAGCTGTTTTTT. Its protein is CASSLVPVHHGELFF.

The gene calls are TRBV5-1 and TRBJ2-2; possibly TRBD1 for D (6 bases). The V gene lost 7 bases and the J gene lost 4 bases, with 14 bases spanning the gap. The CDR3 contains 14 residues. CDR1 and CDR2 from the germline V gene are SGHRS and YFSETQ. The CDR3 DNA is TGCGCCAGCGCGGCCAGGGGTTCCACCGGGGAGCTGTTTTTT. It yields the protein CASAARGSTGELFF.

This chain joins TRBV10-1 and TRBJ2-2; D is uncertain. The CDR3 is 13 amino acids. V lost 5 bases to trimming and J lost 4 bases, with 8 bases between them. Per the germline V gene, CDR1 is WNHNN and CDR2 is SYGVQD (reference sequence). The CDR3 region has the DNA TGCGCCAGCAGTAGGGTGTTCACCGGGGAGCTGTTTTTT. Its protein product is CASSRVFTGELFF.

The CDR3 nucleotides are TGCGCCAGCAGCCATATAGAATTATCCGGGGAGCTGTTTTTT. Amino acids: CASSHIELSGELFF. V gene TRBV4-1 combines with J gene TRBJ2-2; D unclear. Trimming cost V 3 bases and J 6 bases, with 11 bases left between them. The CDR3 totals 14 residues. Germline assignment: CDR1 MGHRA and CDR2 YSYEKL.

The sample holds a few counts of this clonotype. The gene calls are TRBV20-1 and TRBJ1-1; D not certain. The CDR3 is made up of 11 amino acids. Trimming stripped 4 bases from V and 5 bases from J, with 8 bases between. In germline, CDR1 is DFQATT, CDR2 SNEGSKA (reference sequence). CDR3 coding DNA: TGCAGTGCTAAGGCGGTAACTGAAGCTTTCTTT. Amino acid sequence: CSAKAVTEAFF.

This sequence joins TRBV6-6 and TRBJ2-3, with 9 nucleotides matching TRBD1. Germline V CDR1 and CDR2: MNHNY, SVGAGI (reference sequence). The CDR3 spans 15 residues. V dropped 7 bases and J dropped 2; count of bases not matched to a gene: 7. The CDR3 protein is CASNRDRVNTDTQYF. DNA for the CDR3: TGTGCCAGCAATAGGGACAGGGTAAACACAGATACGCAGTATTTT.

The chain joins TRBV7-9 to TRBJ1-1, with TRBD1 as a possible D gene (6 bases). Germline V gene lookup returns CDR1 SEHNR and CDR2 FQNEAQ (reference sequence). This CDR3 is built from 15 residues. V was clipped by 5 bases and J by 3 bases, with 16 bases between them. DNA for the CDR3: TGTGCCAGCAGCCCGCAGGGGTACAGGGACACTGAAGCTTTCTTT. This encodes CASSPQGYRDTEAFF.